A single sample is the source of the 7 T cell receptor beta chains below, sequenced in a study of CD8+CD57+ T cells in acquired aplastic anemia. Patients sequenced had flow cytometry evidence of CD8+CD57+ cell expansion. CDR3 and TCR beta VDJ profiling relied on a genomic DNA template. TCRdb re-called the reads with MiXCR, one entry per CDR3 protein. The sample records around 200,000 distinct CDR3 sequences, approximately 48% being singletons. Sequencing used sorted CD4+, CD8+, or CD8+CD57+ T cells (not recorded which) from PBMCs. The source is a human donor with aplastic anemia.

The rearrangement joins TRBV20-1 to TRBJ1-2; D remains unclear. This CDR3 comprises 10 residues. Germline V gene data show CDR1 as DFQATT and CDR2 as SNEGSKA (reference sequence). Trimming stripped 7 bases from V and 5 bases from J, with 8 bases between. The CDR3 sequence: CSVQIYGYTF. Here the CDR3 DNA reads TGCAGTGTTCAGATATATGGCTACACCTTC.

The CDR3 DNA is TGTGCCACCAGCCAAGACAGACCTAACTATGGCTACACCTTC. This encodes CATSQDRPNYGYTF. The chain joins TRBV24-1 to TRBJ1-2; tentatively, D is TRBD1 (5 bases). The CDR3 contains 14 residues. Trimming cost V 7 bases and J 0 bases, with 11 bases left between them. The V gene's germline CDR1 is KGHDR and CDR2 SFDVKD.

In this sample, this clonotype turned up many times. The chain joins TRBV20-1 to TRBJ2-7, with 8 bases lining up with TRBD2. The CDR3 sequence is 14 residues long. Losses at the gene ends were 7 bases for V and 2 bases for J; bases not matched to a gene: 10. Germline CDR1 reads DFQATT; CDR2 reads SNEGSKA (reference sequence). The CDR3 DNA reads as TGCAGTGTGACGGGGGGGGCATACACCTACGAGCAGTACTTC. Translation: CSVTGGAYTYEQYF.

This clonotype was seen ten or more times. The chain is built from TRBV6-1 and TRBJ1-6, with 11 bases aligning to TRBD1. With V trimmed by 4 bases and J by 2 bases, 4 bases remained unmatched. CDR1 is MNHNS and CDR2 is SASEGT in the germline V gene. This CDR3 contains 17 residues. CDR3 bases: TGTGCCAGCAGTGGTGGACAGGGGGCTACCTATAATTCACCCCTCCACTTT. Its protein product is CASSGGQGATYNSPLHF.

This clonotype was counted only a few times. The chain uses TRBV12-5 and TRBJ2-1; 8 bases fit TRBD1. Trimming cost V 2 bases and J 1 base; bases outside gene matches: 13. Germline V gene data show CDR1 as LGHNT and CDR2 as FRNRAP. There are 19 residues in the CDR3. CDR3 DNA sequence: TGTGCTAGTGGTTTGCAGTCCAAACTTACAGGGGGATCCTACAATGAGCAGTTCTTC. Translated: CASGLQSKLTGGSYNEQFF.

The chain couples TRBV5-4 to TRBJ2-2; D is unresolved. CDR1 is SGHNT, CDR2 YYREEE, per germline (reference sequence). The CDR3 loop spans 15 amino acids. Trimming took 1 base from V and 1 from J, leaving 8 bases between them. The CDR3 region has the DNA TGTGCCAGCAGCTTGCCTGGGTGGAACACCGGGGAGCTGTTTTTT. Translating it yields CASSLPGWNTGELFF.

The CDR3 loop is CASSYAGSSYEQYF. Here the CDR3 DNA reads TGTGCCAGCAGTTACGCGGGAAGCTCCTACGAGCAGTACTTC. The chain couples TRBV25-1 to TRBJ2-7, with D perhaps matching TRBD2 (6 bases). The germline gives CDR1 MGHDK, CDR2 SYGVNS. The CDR3 sequence is 14 residues long. The ends were cut back, 5 bases at V and 0 bases at J, with 11 bases in the middle.